These 18 T cell receptor beta chains originate from one sample sequenced in a study of blood T cell repertoires in COVID-19. Measured with immunoSEQ multiplex PCR; TCRdb has only the in-frame clones, and not every one. The sample lists 140,000 or so clones; 75% to 90% were seen once. The sequenced sample consisted of peripheral blood. The receptors were gathered from a woman aged 60-75 years with active COVID-19.

V gene TRBV7-8 combines with J gene TRBJ2-5; D not certain. The length of the CDR3 is 12 residues. CDR1 is SGHVS, CDR2 FQNEAQ, per germline. V shed 2 bases and J shed 4 bases, with 5 bases lying between them. CDR3 coding DNA: TGTGCCAGCAGCTTATTCCGAGAGACCCAGTACTTC. Its translation: CASSLFRETQYF.

The chain joins TRBV7-2 to TRBJ2-7, with D possibly being TRBD2 (6 bases). V shed 4 bases and J shed 2 bases, with 21 bases lying between them. There are 17 residues in the CDR3. CDR1 SGHTA and CDR2 FQGNSA come from the germline V gene. As DNA, the CDR3 is TGTGCCAGCAGCTCACCCGGGACTTTTTCGAGGCCCTACGAGCAGTACTTC. Protein sequence: CASSSPGTFSRPYEQYF.

The chain joins TRBV21-1 to TRBJ2-3; the D call of TRBD2 is as the table states it, not checked on the DNA. TRBV21-1 is flagged as a pseudogene. This CDR3 region has 13 residues. CDR3 nucleotide sequence: TGTGCCAGCAGCAAAGGAGCCTTACGCGGGCAGTATTTT. This encodes CASSKGALRGQYF.

The chain joins TRBV6-2 or TRBV6-3 to TRBJ1-5; D is uncertain. V lost 2 bases to trimming and J lost 6 bases, with 5 bases between them. The CDR3 runs to 12 residues. Germline-derived CDR1 and CDR2 are MNHEY and SVGEGT. The CDR3: CASSYPSQPQHF. The DNA for the CDR3 is TGTGCCAGCAGTTACCCGTCTCAGCCCCAGCATTTT.

The chain couples TRBV6-2 or TRBV6-3 to TRBJ2-3, with D possibly TRBD2 on 5 matching bases. The ends were cut back, 5 bases at V and 7 bases at J, with 7 bases in the middle. In germline, CDR1 is MNHEY, CDR2 SVGEGT. The CDR3 covers 11 residues. The CDR3 nucleotides are TGTGCCAGCAGTACGACTAATACGCAGTATTTT. It specifies CASSTTNTQYF.

The rearrangement links TRBV24-1 to TRBJ2-6; D gene uncertain. The germline CDR1 and CDR2 sequences are KGHDR and SFDVKD. Trimming removed 4 bases from V and 0 bases from J, with 9 bases in between. This CDR3 contains 16 residues. The CDR3 coding sequence is TGTGCCACCAGTGACCGTCAGCGCTCTGGGGCCAACGTCCTGACTTTC. Its translation is CATSDRQRSGANVLTF.

The chain uses TRBV7-2 and TRBJ2-6; no reliable D call. In germline, CDR1 is SGHTA, CDR2 FQGNSA. V was clipped by 6 bases and J by 4 bases, with 13 bases between them. This CDR3 is built from 15 residues. The DNA for the CDR3 is TGTGCCAGCAGACGTAGATATGCCGGGGCCAACGTCCTGACTTTC. Residues: CASRRRYAGANVLTF.

This chain's CDR3 is CASRTQGASSGANVLTF. The CDR3 coding sequence is TGTGCCAGTAGAACACAGGGGGCAAGCTCTGGGGCCAACGTCCTGACTTTC. The chain carries TRBV19 and TRBJ2-6; 9 nucleotides align to TRBD1. V dropped 6 bases and J dropped 0; count of bases not matched to a gene: 6. CDR3 length equals 17 residues. Looked up from germline, CDR1 is LNHDA and CDR2 is SQIVND (reference sequence).

The chain employs TRBV15 and TRBJ2-7; 12 bases are shared with TRBD2. Trimming at V came to 1 base and at J to 3 bases, leaving 4 bases not matched to a gene. CDR3 length equals 16 residues. Germline CDR1 reads LNHNV; CDR2 reads YYDKDF (reference sequence). CDR3 in amino acids: CATSRVLTSGSYEQYF. Written as DNA, the CDR3 is TGTGCCACCAGCAGAGTCCTGACTAGCGGGAGCTACGAGCAGTACTTC.

The V gene is TRBV10-3, the J gene TRBJ2-5; no clear D gene. Trimming stripped 10 bases from V and 0 bases from J, with 21 bases between. The CDR3 is 16 residues long. Germline CDR1 and CDR2: ENHRY and SYGVKD. CDR3 coding DNA: TGTGCCACGTCCACCCTTCTAGTAGCTGACCAAGAGACCCAGTACTTC. Translated: CATSTLLVADQETQYF.

The chain is built from TRBV19 and TRBJ2-3, with 12 nucleotides matching TRBD2. Germline CDR1 LNHDA, CDR2 SQIVND (reference sequence). This CDR3 contains 16 residues. After removal of 1 base from V and 7 bases from J, the junction contained 6 bases not matched to a gene. DNA for the CDR3: TGTGCCAGTAGTATAGGACTAGCGGGAGATGCCCATACGCAGTATTTT. Amino acids: CASSIGLAGDAHTQYF.

V gene TRBV10-3 combines with J gene TRBJ2-7, with TRBD2 matching 16 bases. The germline V gene encodes CDR1 ENHRY and CDR2 SYGVKD. The CDR3 consists of 16 residues. The V gene end was trimmed by 6 bases and the J gene end by 7 bases; junction bases not matched to a gene: 9. The DNA for the CDR3 is TGTGCCATCAGACCCACGGGACTAGCGGGAGGGGGAGAGCAGTACTTC. This sequence encodes CAIRPTGLAGGGEQYF.

The chain combines TRBV30 with TRBJ1-4; D unresolved. V lost 3 bases and J 4 bases, leaving 12 bases between the germline ends. The CDR3 is 14 amino acids. CDR1 and CDR2 from the germline V gene are GTSNPN and SVGIG (reference sequence). CDR3 protein: CAWRASGNNEKLFF. For the CDR3, the DNA is TGTGCCTGGAGGGCCTCAGGAAATAATGAAAAACTGTTTTTT. The full variable domain, rest sourced from reference TRBV30 and TRBJ1-4, is SQTIHQWPATLVQPVGSPLSLECTVEGTSNPNLYWYRQAAGRGLQLLFYSVGIGQISSEVPQNLSASRPQDRQFILSSKKLLLSDSGFYLCAWRASGNNEKLFFGSGTQLSVL.

J is TRBJ2-4 and V is TRBV5-5; tentative D call: TRBD2 (6 bases). The V end lost 4 bases, the J end lost 5 bases, and 22 bases lay between the germline ends. The germline gives CDR1 SGHKS, CDR2 YYEKEE (reference sequence). This CDR3 has 17 amino acids. The CDR3 protein is CASSPRAGKTSENIQYF. The CDR3 coding sequence is TGTGCCAGCAGCCCCCGGGCGGGGAAGACTTCGGAAAACATTCAGTACTTC.

This chain joins TRBV7-9 and TRBJ2-7, with 9 bases matching TRBD1. This CDR3 spans 15 amino acids. The germline V gene encodes CDR1 SEHNR and CDR2 FQNEAQ (reference sequence). V shed 3 bases and J 2 bases; nucleotides not matched to a gene: 5. CDR3 DNA sequence: TGTGCCAGCAGCTTGGGACAGGGCCACACCTACGAGCAGTACTTC. Its translation is CASSLGQGHTYEQYF.

The chain uses TRBV27 and TRBJ2-4, with D tentatively TRBD1 (6 bases). V lost 6 bases and J lost 9, with 18 bases in between. Germline CDR1 reads MNHEY; CDR2 reads SMNVEV (reference sequence). The CDR3 has 14 amino acids. The CDR3 nucleotides read TGTGCCAGCAGGCTGGGACAAGTACGGGGCATTCAGTACTTC. It codes for CASRLGQVRGIQYF.

The CDR3 DNA sequence: TGTGCCAGCAGCCCCAGAGCGGGACTCCTATACAATGAGCAGTTCTTC. Translation: CASSPRAGLLYNEQFF. This chain uses TRBV7-9 with TRBJ2-1; 7 nucleotides align to TRBD2. Germline V lookup: CDR1 SEHNR, CDR2 FQNEAQ (reference sequence). The CDR3 length is 16 residues. Trimming took 5 bases from V and 4 from J; bases not matched to a gene: 11.

The V call is TRBV3-1 (or the pseudogene TRBV3-2), the J call TRBJ2-7; D is perhaps TRBD1 (6 bases). Germline CDR1 is LGHDT and CDR2 is YNNKEL (reference sequence). Trimming cost V 1 base and J 2 bases, with 18 bases left between them. The length of the CDR3 is 17 residues. The CDR3, as DNA: TGTGCCAGCAGCCAAGCCTTTTCGATCTGGACAGCCTACGAGCAGTACTTC. Translating gives CASSQAFSIWTAYEQYF.